Sequencing of this T cell receptor beta chain was carried out in a study of T cell responses to AZD1222 COVID-19 vaccine. A word on this clone: The antigen is unknown.

Study-level findings and limits: Repertoire samples came only from after the peak T cell response. Among spike-specific TCRs, nearly half reportedly target unmutated variant regions.

Sequencing used immunoSEQ multiplex PCR; TCRdb keeps in-frame clones, though not all of them. Among approximately 160,000 clones listed, roughly 93% were seen once. The CDR3 has 17 residues. Per germline, CDR1 SGHTA and CDR2 FQGTGA. V was pared by 0 bases and J by 0 bases, with 12 bases between. This sequence originates from an adult in good health. The source material was peripheral blood, sampled on day 0 of AZD1222 vaccination. The chain is built from TRBV7-3 and TRBJ2-1; no firm D call. CDR3 DNA: TGTGCCAGCAGCTTAACGCCGAATTTTTACTCCTACAATGAGCAGTTCTTC. Translated: CASSLTPNFYSYNEQFF.